These 10 T cell receptor beta chains were all obtained from the same sample, sequenced in a study of cytomegalovirus exposure and HLA in healthy donors. The repertoire was sequenced with immunoSEQ multiplex PCR; TCRdb's copy has only in-frame clones and lacks some. The sample holds over 150,000 clones, under 90% seen once. Sequencing was performed on PBMCs. The origin of the receptors is a man aged 18 to 30 in good health and CMV-seropositive.

The V gene is TRBV2, the J gene TRBJ2-1; no reliable D call. The V gene lost 2 bases and the J gene lost 0 bases, with 11 bases spanning the gap. The germline V gene encodes CDR1 SNHLY and CDR2 FYNNEI. This CDR3 is 16 amino acids long. CDR3 coding DNA: TGTGCCAGCAGTGAACTGACTGCCAGCTCCTACAATGAGCAGTTCTTC. Translation gives CASSELTASSYNEQFF.

The CDR3 DNA reads as TGTGCCAGCTCACCAGGACTAGCGGGAGCTCTATACAATGAGCAGTTCTTC. Its translation: CASSPGLAGALYNEQFF. This chain connects TRBV18 to TRBJ2-1; 13 bases line up with TRBD2. V shed 2 bases and J 4 bases; nucleotides not matched to a gene: 5. The germline V gene has CDR1 KGHSH and CDR2 LQKENI. This CDR3 has 17 amino acids.

This chain uses TRBV20-1 with TRBJ2-1; D unresolved. Germline values: CDR1 DFQATT, CDR2 SNEGSKA (reference sequence). There are 10 residues in the CDR3. Trimming cost V 5 bases and J 8 bases, with 7 bases left between them. CDR3: CSAGSYEQFF. In DNA, the CDR3 is TGCAGTGCTGGCTCATATGAGCAGTTCTTC.

This clone was seen only once. This sequence joins TRBV9 and TRBJ1-4; D is unresolved. Germline lookup yields CDR1 SGDLS and CDR2 YYNGEE. There are 14 residues in the CDR3. Trimming pared 2 bases from V and 0 bases from J, leaving 5 bases between. CDR3: CASSVLATNEKLFF. CDR3 sequence (DNA): TGTGCCAGCAGCGTCCTTGCAACTAATGAAAAACTGTTTTTT.

The chain combines TRBV28 with TRBJ2-2; no reliable D call. The CDR3 sequence is 14 residues long. The V end was cut by 6 bases, the J end by 4 bases, with 12 bases between. Germline assignment: CDR1 MDHEN and CDR2 SYDVKM. This CDR3 reads CASSSLLRTGELFF. The CDR3 nucleotides are TGTGCCAGCAGCTCTCTCCTACGCACCGGGGAGCTGTTTTTT.

In its sample, this clone was seen a few times. This chain links TRBV29-1 with TRBJ1-1; tentative D call: TRBD1 (6 bases). Trimming shortened V by 3 bases and J by 4 bases, and 12 bases separated the two germline ends. The CDR3 runs to 13 residues. Germline assignment: CDR1 SQVTM and CDR2 ANQGSEA. The CDR3 loop reads CSVDSGHSTEAFF. The DNA for the CDR3 is TGCAGCGTTGATTCGGGACACAGCACTGAAGCTTTCTTT.

The chain has TRBV6-1 and TRBJ2-3, with 12 bases that match TRBD2. The CDR3 consists of 17 residues. Losses at the gene ends were 1 base for V and 4 bases for J; bases not matched to a gene: 6. Germline CDR1 reads MNHNS; CDR2 reads SASEGT. CDR3 nucleotides: TGTGCCAGCAGTGAAGGACTAGCGGGAGTTTGGGCAGATACGCAGTATTTT. This encodes CASSEGLAGVWADTQYF.

The chain uses TRBV7-3 and TRBJ2-1, with D possibly TRBD2 on 5 matching bases. Germline CDR1 is SGHTA and CDR2 is FQGTGA. Trimming removed 2 bases at V and 4 bases at J, with 9 bases between. This CDR3 region has 14 residues. CDR3 loop: CASSLEGVYNEQFF. In DNA, the CDR3 is TGTGCCAGCAGCTTAGAGGGAGTGTACAATGAGCAGTTCTTC.

The table lists this clone with a count of one. The genes are TRBV4-1 and TRBJ1-1, with D possibly TRBD1 on 6 matching bases. CDR1 MGHRA and CDR2 YSYEKL come from the germline V gene. The CDR3 length is 14 residues. Trimming stripped 1 base from V and 4 bases from J, with 10 bases between. The DNA of the CDR3 is TGCGCCAGCAGCCAAGCAGGGGTAAGCACTGAAGCTTTCTTT. Translating gives CASSQAGVSTEAFF.

The chain is built from TRBV25-1 and TRBJ1-5; TRBD1 is a possible D gene (6 bases). The germline CDR1 and CDR2 sequences are MGHDK and SYGVNS. V lost 6 bases, J lost 0 bases, and 9 bases lay in between. This CDR3 region has 14 residues. The chain's CDR3 is CASSVGASNQPQHF. CDR3 in DNA: TGTGCCAGCAGCGTGGGGGCTAGCAATCAGCCCCAGCATTTT.